Listed below are T cell receptor beta chains from one sample, sequenced in a study of Graves' ophthalmopathy and Graves' hyperthyroidism. TCRdb itself ran the multiplex PCR reads through MiXCR, one entry per CDR3 protein. The sample holds 400,000 or so distinct CDR3 sequences; 15% to 20% are singletons and the top ten take roughly 2.4%. The material sequenced was peripheral blood. Source of these receptors: an adult woman with stable Graves' hyperthyroidism. The CDR3 runs from the conserved cysteine through the conserved F or W. Fields, in order: V gene, D gene, J gene, clone size, CDR3 protein, CDR3 DNA. D genes are given only for firm matches. Size tells how often a clone was seen (once, few, many) or the class of an expanded clone, and some rows leave it out.

TRBV6-5	-	TRBJ1-5	-	CASSYSKGGYSNQPQHF	TGTGCCAGCAGTTACTCTAAGGGGGGCTACAGCAATCAGCCCCAGCATTTT
TRBV10-3	TRBD1	TRBJ2-5	many	CAISESTGTGFQETQYF	TGTGCCATCAGTGAATCGACCGGGACAGGGTTTCAAGAGACCCAGTACTTC
TRBV2	TRBD1	TRBJ1-5	many	CASRETTGASQPQHF	TGTGCCAGCAGAGAAACGACAGGGGCAAGTCAGCCCCAGCATTTT
TRBV30	TRBD2	TRBJ2-5	-	CASRRRGGETQYF	TGTGCCTCCCGCAGAAGGGGAGGGGAGACCCAGTACTTC
TRBV7-6	-	TRBJ1-1	many	CASSPGGFTEAFF	TGTGCCAGCAGCCCTGGGGGATTCACTGAAGCTTTCTTT
TRBV20-1	TRBD1	TRBJ2-7	many	CSARDHEGDRSTYEQYF	TGCAGTGCTAGAGACCATGAGGGGGACAGATCAACCTACGAGCAGTACTTC
TRBV7-3	-	TRBJ2-5	few	CASSLSGSQETKYF	TGTGCCAGCAGCTTATCCGGGAGTCAAGAGACCAAGTACTTC
TRBV5-1	-	TRBJ2-5	-	CASSMGGRQETQYF	TGCGCCAGCAGCATGGGTGGCAGACAAGAGACCCAGTACTTC
TRBV4-2	TRBD1	TRBJ1-1	many	CASSAQTGIHTEAFF	TGTGCCAGCAGCGCGCAGACAGGGATCCACACTGAAGCTTTCTTT
TRBV6-2/TRBV6-3	TRBD2	TRBJ2-2	-	CASSSFSGRVTGELFF	TGTGCCAGCAGTTCCTTTAGCGGGAGAGTAACCGGGGAGCTGTTTTTT
TRBV2	TRBD1	TRBJ2-7	many	CASLLVQGGGEQYF	TGTGCCAGCCTGTTGGTACAGGGGGGAGGCGAGCAGTACTTC
TRBV2	TRBD1	TRBJ2-5	many	CASLFLDRLQETQYF	TGTGCCAGCCTCTTCTTGGACAGGCTACAAGAGACCCAGTACTTC
TRBV6-2/TRBV6-3	-	TRBJ2-2	many	CASSYLVAGELFF	TGTGCCAGCAGTTACCTCGTGGCCGGGGAGCTGTTTTTT
TRBV6-4	-	TRBJ1-2	many	CASRPPWEDQTIIMDGYTF	TGTGCCAGCAGACCCCCCTGGGAGGACCAGACGATTATAATGGATGGCTACACCTTC
TRBV28	-	TRBJ2-7	many	CASRLGTPGSYEQYF	TGTGCCAGCAGACTCGGGACCCCGGGCTCCTACGAGCAGTACTTC
TRBV28	-	TRBJ2-7	many	CASSLLRGSYHEQYF	TGTGCCAGCAGTTTACTCAGGGGCTCGTATCACGAGCAGTACTTC
TRBV30	-	TRBJ1-2	-	CAWGARTYGYTF	TGTGCCTGGGGTGCGCGAACCTATGGCTACACCTTC